The present T cell receptor beta chain was sequenced within a study of CD8+CD57+ T cells in acquired aplastic anemia. Whole-study context: Sorted CD4+ and CD8+ cells gave a mean 3.2 ug DNA, range roughly 0.18 to 27.4 ug. Overall study findings and caveats: Patients and controls were not found to differ significantly in CD8+ Simpson's diversity. Patients and controls turned out to have approximately 29 CD8+ CDR3 sequences in common.

The use of genomic DNA as template underpinned the TCR beta VDJ and CDR3 profiling. TCRdb reanalysed the reads using MiXCR and keeps one entry per CDR3 protein. This table holds more than 200,000 distinct CDR3 sequences, 40% to 60% found once. The CDR3 is made up of 15 amino acids. Trimming shortened V by 5 bases and J by 5 bases, and 19 bases separated the two germline ends. The germline V gene has CDR1 SEHNR and CDR2 FQNEAQ (reference sequence). Those patients picked for sequencing had displayed CD8+CD57+ cell expansion on flow cytometry. Acquired aplastic anemia of severe grade affected all patients. In this sample, this clonotype turned up many times. Its antigen is unidentified.

The sequence was obtained from a human donor with aplastic anemia. Sequencing input: sorted CD4+, CD8+, or CD8+CD57+ T cells (not recorded which) from PBMCs. The J gene is TRBJ2-7, the V gene TRBV7-9; D might be TRBD1 (6 bases). CDR3 amino acids: CASSARTAEGNEQYF. In nucleotides, the CDR3 is TGTGCCAGCAGCGCCAGGACAGCAGAGGGCAACGAGCAGTACTTC.